This is a list of T cell receptor beta chains from one sample in a study of blood T cell repertoires in COVID-19. Sequencing used immunoSEQ multiplex PCR; TCRdb keeps in-frame clones, though not all of them. The sample lists 70,000 to 95,000 clones; 75% to 85% were seen once. The material sequenced was peripheral blood. The receptors were gathered from a woman in her forties or fifties with acute or convalescent COVID-19. Both conserved end residues are part of each CDR3. D genes are given only for firm matches.

J,length,D,V,DNA,CDR3
TRBJ1-6,16,TRBD1,TRBV5-4,TGTGCCAGCAGCTGGGATGGAGGCAGGGGGAATTCACCCCTCCACTTT,CASSWDGGRGNSPLHF
TRBJ2-7,14,TRBD2,TRBV29-1,TGCAGCGTTCCCTCGGGACTAGCGGGAAGAAAGCAGTACTTC,CSVPSGLAGRKQYF
TRBJ2-7,12,-,TRBV6-2/TRBV6-3,TGTGCCAGCAGTTATGCTAGCACCGAGCAGTACTTC,CASSYASTEQYF
TRBJ2-5,15,-,TRBV14,TGTGCCAGCAGCCACCTCGGACAGTCCCAAGAGACCCAGTACTTC,CASSHLGQSQETQYF
TRBJ2-5,13,-,TRBV19,TGTGCCAGTAGTACCGGGACACAAGAGACCCAGTACTTC,CASSTGTQETQYF
TRBJ1-2,13,-,TRBV6-2/TRBV6-3,TGTGCCAGCAGCAATGGCGGGGCCTATGGCTACACCTTC,CASSNGGAYGYTF
TRBJ2-7,14,-,TRBV10-1,TGCGCCAGCAGTGAGACGAAGGGGTGTTACGAGCAGTACTTC,CASSETKGCYEQYF
TRBJ1-2,15,-,TRBV4-3,TGCGCCAGCAGCCGGAACAGGGACCCACGCTATGGCTACACCTTC,CASSRNRDPRYGYTF
TRBJ2-4,17,-,TRBV21-1,TGTGCCAGCAGCCGCGGGGGAGAACTCCTAGCCAAAAACATTCAGTACTTC,CASSRGGELLAKNIQYF
TRBJ1-5,13,-,TRBV6-5,TGTGCCAGCAGGGAGCGGGACAATCAGCCCCAGCATTTT,CASRERDNQPQHF
TRBJ2-3,16,TRBD2,TRBV5-1,TGCGCCAGCAGCCCCATAGCGGGAATAAAGGTAGATACGCAGTATTTT,CASSPIAGIKVDTQYF
TRBJ1-5,15,TRBD1,TRBV5-1,TGCGCCAGCAGCTCCGGGACAGGGATCAATCAGCCCCAGCATTTT,CASSSGTGINQPQHF
TRBJ1-5,13,-,TRBV18,TGTGCCAGCTCACTGGAGAGCAATCAGCCCCAGCATTTT,CASSLESNQPQHF
TRBJ1-4,13,-,TRBV6-1,TGTGCCAGCAGTGAATACGGGGGTGAAAAACTGTTTTTT,CASSEYGGEKLFF
TRBJ2-7,15,TRBD2,TRBV7-9,TGTGCCAGCAGCTCCCGACTAGCGGAAGGCTACGAGCAGTACTTC,CASSSRLAEGYEQYF
TRBJ1-2,14,TRBD1,TRBV7-9,TGTGCCAGCAGCCTGACAGGGGTTAGCTATGGCTACACCTTC,CASSLTGVSYGYTF
TRBJ1-4,12,-,TRBV6-2/TRBV6-3,TGTGCCAGCAGTTACGGTTGGGGCGATCTGTTTTTT,CASSYGWGDLFF
TRBJ1-2,14,TRBD1,TRBV6-5,TGTGCCAGCAGCCCCGGGACAGGCATCTATGGCTACACCTTC,CASSPGTGIYGYTF
TRBJ1-1,16,-,TRBV3-1/TRBV3-2,TGTGCCAGCAGCCAAGGGCAGGGAAGGATGAACACTGAAGCTTTCTTT,CASSQGQGRMNTEAFF
TRBJ2-1,15,TRBD2,TRBV9,TGTGCCAGCAGCGTCAGCGGGAGCTCCTACAATGAGCAGTTCTTC,CASSVSGSSYNEQFF
TRBJ1-3,13,TRBD1,TRBV12-3/TRBV12-4,TGTGCCAGCAGTCTAAATGGACAGGCAAATAAATATTTT,CASSLNGQANKYF
TRBJ1-2,12,-,TRBV28,TGTGCCAGCACACCCCAGGGTGATGGCTACACCTTC,CASTPQGDGYTF